This is a list of T cell receptor beta chains from one sample in a study of response to subunit inactivated influenza vaccine. TCRdb reprocessed the RT-PCR reads via MiXCR and lists one record per CDR3 protein. The data contain over 150,000 distinct CDR3 sequences, roughly a tenth of them seen just once; the ten biggest clones take up approximately 39%. The sample in question was CD8+ T cells sorted from PBMCs, obtained around 25 months after vaccination. These TCRs come from a man aged 50 to 69 who received an inactivated influenza vaccine. The CDR3 runs from the conserved cysteine through the conserved F or W. D genes are given only for firm matches.

v_gene	d_gene	CDR3aa
TRBV20-1	.	CSARDLQGTIKSYNSPLHF
TRBV14	.	CASSQDLGTGNTIYF
TRBV29-1	TRBD2	CSVEGLAGDTTDTQYF
TRBV6-5	.	CASNSDRGNGNTIYF
TRBV6-2/TRBV6-3	TRBD2	CASTRLAGGNYNEQFF
TRBV7-9	.	CASSLGGGPDSPLHF
TRBV6-5	.	CASSPGAYEQYF
TRBV27	.	CASSLVQGGETQYF
TRBV29-1	.	CSVRQAYEQYF
TRBV2	.	CASSVYRAEQYF
TRBV4-1	.	CASSPRGVDQPQHF
TRBV10-3	TRBD1	CAISEPQGAASTDTQYF
TRBV7-8	TRBD2	CASSFTRTSGEYGGTDTQYF
TRBV25-1	TRBD2	CASSVTLAGAPEQYF
TRBV6-5	TRBD1	CASSYSDRGEETQYF
TRBV19	TRBD1	CASSIGSTGGGYEQYF
TRBV5-8	.	CASIQGHNQETQYF
TRBV2	.	CASSEDLADWETQYF
TRBV11-1	.	CASSFQSPVDEQFF
TRBV12-3/TRBV12-4	.	CASSLNNEQYF
TRBV7-9	.	CASSAPRVSSYEQYF
TRBV10-3	.	CAISGNYNNEQFF
TRBV28	TRBD1	CASSPLVRGLDQPQHF
TRBV7-9	.	CASSLGLYGYTF
TRBV7-6	TRBD2	CASTLTLAGAANEQFF
TRBV29-1	TRBD2	CSVEPRGGNNEQFF
TRBV27	.	CASSLVSGTYNEQFF
TRBV27	.	CASSLAGSGTEAFF
TRBV25-1	.	CASSAGINTGELFF
TRBV12-3/TRBV12-4	TRBD1	CASSQDRAYGYTF
TRBV4-1	.	CASSQVSGEAFF
TRBV3-1	.	CASSQDGSSYEQYF
TRBV12-3/TRBV12-4	.	CASRPTQGLVDEQFF
TRBV2	.	CASSELRGVFF
TRBV28	.	CASSLALTVPSQNIQYF
TRBV12-3/TRBV12-4	.	CASSEGLGQPQHF
TRBV9	.	CASRKSTDTQYF
TRBV6-5	.	CASSYFAGTSYEQYF
TRBV27	.	CASRPSRSSYEQYF
TRBV24-1	.	CAASGPTGELFF
TRBV9	TRBD2	CASSGGTSGSSGELFF
TRBV5-1	.	CASSLFGQGSPYEQYF
TRBV4-3	TRBD1	CASSRSRQGANHEQYF
TRBV25-1	.	CASSRVSLEETQYF
TRBV29-1	TRBD1	CSVEVFSREDRASSYEQYF
TRBV12-3/TRBV12-4	.	CASSISDTQYF
TRBV9	.	CASSVASASYEQYF
TRBV13	.	CASRTRAGEGYYGYTF
TRBV4-1	TRBD2	CASSHPAGGNTDTQYF
TRBV7-9	TRBD1	CASSLGTGVEKLFF
TRBV7-2	.	CASRPGAGDGYTF
TRBV7-2	TRBD2	CASSSPLAGVPDTQYF
TRBV10-1	TRBD2	CASSERGGGYEQYF
TRBV29-1	.	CSVLQLDTQYF
TRBV13	TRBD1	CASSRRTGEGTNYGYTF